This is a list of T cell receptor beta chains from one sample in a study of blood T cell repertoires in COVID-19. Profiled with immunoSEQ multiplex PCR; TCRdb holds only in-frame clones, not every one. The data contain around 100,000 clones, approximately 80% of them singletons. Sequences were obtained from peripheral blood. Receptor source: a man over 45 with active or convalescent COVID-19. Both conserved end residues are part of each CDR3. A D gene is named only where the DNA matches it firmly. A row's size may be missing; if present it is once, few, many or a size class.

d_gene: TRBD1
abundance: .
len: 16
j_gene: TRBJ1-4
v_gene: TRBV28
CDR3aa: CASSGTGEVTNEKLFF
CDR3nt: TGTGCCAGCAGTGGAACAGGGGAGGTAACTAATGAAAAACTGTTTTTT

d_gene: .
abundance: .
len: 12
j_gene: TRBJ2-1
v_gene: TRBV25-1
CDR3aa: CASSEAGHEQFF
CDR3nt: TGTGCCAGCAGTGAGGCTGGGCATGAGCAGTTCTTC

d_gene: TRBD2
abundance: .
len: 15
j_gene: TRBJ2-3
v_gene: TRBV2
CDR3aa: CASSVGTRRTDTQYF
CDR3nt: TGTGCCAGCAGTGTCGGGACTAGACGCACAGATACGCAGTATTTT

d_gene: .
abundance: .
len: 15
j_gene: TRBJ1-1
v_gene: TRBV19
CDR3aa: CASNPSGEPLTEAFF
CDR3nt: TGTGCCAGTAACCCATCGGGTGAGCCCCTCACTGAAGCTTTCTTT

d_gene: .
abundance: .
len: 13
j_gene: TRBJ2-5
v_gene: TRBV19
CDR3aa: CASRNRVGETQYF
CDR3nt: TGTGCCAGTAGAAACAGGGTCGGAGAGACCCAGTACTTC

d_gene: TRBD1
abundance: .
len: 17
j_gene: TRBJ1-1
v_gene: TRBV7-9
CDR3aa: CASSPKPGTGESPEAFF
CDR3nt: TGTGCCAGCAGCCCGAAACCGGGGACAGGGGAATCTCCTGAAGCTTTCTTT

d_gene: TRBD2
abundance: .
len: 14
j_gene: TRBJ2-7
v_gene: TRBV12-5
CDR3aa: CASGPSGSGYEQYF
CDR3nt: TGTGCTAGTGGTCCTAGCGGGAGCGGGTACGAGCAGTACTTC

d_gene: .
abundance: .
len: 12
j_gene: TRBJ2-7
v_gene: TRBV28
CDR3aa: CASSLAAYEQYF
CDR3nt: TGTGCCAGCAGTTTAGCGGCATACGAGCAGTACTTC

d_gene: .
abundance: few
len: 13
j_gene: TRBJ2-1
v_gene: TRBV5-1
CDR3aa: CASSRGWENEQFF
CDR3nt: TGCGCCAGCAGCCGGGGATGGGAAAATGAGCAGTTCTTC

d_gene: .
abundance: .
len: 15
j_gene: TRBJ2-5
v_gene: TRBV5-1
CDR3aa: CASSRGGREPETQYF
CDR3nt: TGCGCCAGCAGCCGTGGAGGACGGGAACCAGAGACCCAGTACTTC

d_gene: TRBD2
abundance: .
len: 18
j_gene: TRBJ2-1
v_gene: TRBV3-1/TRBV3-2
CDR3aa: CASSPLKTSSGIYNEQFF
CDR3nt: TGTGCCAGCAGCCCCCTAAAAACATCTAGCGGGATATACAATGAGCAGTTCTTC

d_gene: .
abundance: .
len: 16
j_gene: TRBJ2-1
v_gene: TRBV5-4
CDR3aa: CASSLGGPAPYNEQFF
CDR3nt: TGTGCCAGCAGCTTGGGGGGCCCAGCCCCTTACAATGAGCAGTTCTTC

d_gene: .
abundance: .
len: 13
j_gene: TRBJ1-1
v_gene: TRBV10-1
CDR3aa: CASSGGVRTEAFF
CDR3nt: TGCGCCAGCAGTGGGGGCGTTCGGACTGAAGCTTTCTTT

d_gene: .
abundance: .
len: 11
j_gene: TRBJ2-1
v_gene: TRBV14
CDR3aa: CASSVGDEQFF
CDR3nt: TGTGCCAGCAGCGTCGGGGATGAGCAGTTCTTC

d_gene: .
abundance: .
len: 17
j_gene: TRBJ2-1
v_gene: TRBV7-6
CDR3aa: CASSLVPGRDSYNEQFF
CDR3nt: TGTGCCAGCAGCTTAGTTCCGGGGCGGGACTCCTACAATGAGCAGTTCTTC

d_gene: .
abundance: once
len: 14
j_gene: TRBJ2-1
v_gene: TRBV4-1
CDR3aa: CASSQASIDNEQFF
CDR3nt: TGCGCCAGCAGCCAAGCTAGCATAGACAATGAGCAGTTCTTC

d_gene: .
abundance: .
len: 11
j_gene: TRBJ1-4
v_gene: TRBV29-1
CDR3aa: CSVPRGEKLFF
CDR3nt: TGCAGCGTACCCAGGGGTGAAAAACTGTTTTTT

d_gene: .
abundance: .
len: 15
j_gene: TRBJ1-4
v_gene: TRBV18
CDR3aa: CASSPSSGSNEKLFF
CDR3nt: TGTGCCAGCTCACCTTCGTCGGGTTCTAATGAAAAACTGTTTTTT

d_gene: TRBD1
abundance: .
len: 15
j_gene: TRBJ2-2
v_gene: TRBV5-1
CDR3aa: CASRRDSGNTGELFF
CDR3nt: TGCGCCAGCAGGAGGGACAGCGGAAACACCGGGGAGCTGTTTTTT

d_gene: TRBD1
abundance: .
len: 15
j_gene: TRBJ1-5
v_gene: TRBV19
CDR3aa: CASSVQGQPYQPQHF
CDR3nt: TGTGCCAGTAGTGTCCAGGGACAGCCCTATCAGCCCCAGCATTTT

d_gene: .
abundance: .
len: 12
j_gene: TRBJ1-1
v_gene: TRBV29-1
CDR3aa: CSASQGDTEAFF
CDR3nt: TGCAGCGCCTCACAGGGAGACACTGAAGCTTTCTTT

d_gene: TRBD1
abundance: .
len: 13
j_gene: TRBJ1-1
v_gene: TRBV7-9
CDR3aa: CASSSGQGLGAFF
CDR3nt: TGTGCCAGCAGCTCGGGACAGGGGTTGGGAGCTTTCTTT

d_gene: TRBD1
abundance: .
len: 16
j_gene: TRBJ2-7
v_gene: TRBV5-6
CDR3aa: CASSLDAGQALHEQYF
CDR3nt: TGTGCCAGCAGCTTGGACGCGGGACAGGCCCTCCACGAGCAGTACTTC

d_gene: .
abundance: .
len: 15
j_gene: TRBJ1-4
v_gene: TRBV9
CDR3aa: CASSPTPGSGEKLFF
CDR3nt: TGTGCCAGCAGCCCCACGCCAGGGTCGGGTGAAAAACTGTTTTTT

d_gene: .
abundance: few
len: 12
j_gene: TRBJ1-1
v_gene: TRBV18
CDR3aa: CASSPSNTEAFF
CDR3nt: TGTGCCAGCTCACCAAGCAACACTGAAGCTTTCTTT

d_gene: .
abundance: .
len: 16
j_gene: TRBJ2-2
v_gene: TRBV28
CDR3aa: CASSLGNRENTGELFF
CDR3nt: TGTGCCAGCAGTTTAGGTAACAGGGAAAACACCGGGGAGCTGTTTTTT

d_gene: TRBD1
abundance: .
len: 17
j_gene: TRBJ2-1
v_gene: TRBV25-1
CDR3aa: CASSRTEGQGGYNEQFF
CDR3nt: TGTGCCAGCAGCCGCACCGAGGGACAGGGGGGGTACAATGAGCAGTTCTTC

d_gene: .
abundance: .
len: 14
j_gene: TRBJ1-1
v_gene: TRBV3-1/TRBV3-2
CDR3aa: CASSRGNLNTEAFF
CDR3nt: TGTGCCAGCAGCCGAGGGAATTTAAACACTGAAGCTTTCTTT

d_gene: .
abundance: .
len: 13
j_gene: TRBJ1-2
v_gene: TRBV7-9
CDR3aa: CASSLAGRYGYTF
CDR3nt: TGTGCCAGCAGCTTAGCAGGGAGATATGGCTACACCTTC

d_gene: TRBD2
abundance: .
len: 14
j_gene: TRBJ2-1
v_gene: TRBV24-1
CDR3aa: CATSGLAGDNEQFF
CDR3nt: TGTGCCACCAGTGGACTAGCGGGAGACAATGAGCAGTTCTTC

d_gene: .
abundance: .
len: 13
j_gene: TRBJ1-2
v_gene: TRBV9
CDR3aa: CASSTRQVGGYTF
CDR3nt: TGTGCCAGCAGCACACGACAGGTGGGGGGCTACACCTTC

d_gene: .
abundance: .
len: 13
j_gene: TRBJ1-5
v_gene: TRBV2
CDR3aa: CASHNELGQPQHF
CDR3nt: TGTGCCAGCCATAACGAACTAGGTCAGCCCCAGCATTTT

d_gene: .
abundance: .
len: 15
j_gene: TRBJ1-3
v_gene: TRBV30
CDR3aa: CAWSHTVSSGNTIYF
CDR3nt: TGTGCCTGGAGTCACACAGTCTCCTCTGGAAACACCATATATTTT

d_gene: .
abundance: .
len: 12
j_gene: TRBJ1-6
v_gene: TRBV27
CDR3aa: CASSLFGSPLHF
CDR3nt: TGTGCCAGCAGTTTATTTGGCTCACCCCTCCACTTT

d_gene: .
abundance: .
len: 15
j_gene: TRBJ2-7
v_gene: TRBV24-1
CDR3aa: CATSDATTSSYEQYF
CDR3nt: TGTGCCACCAGTGACGCGACTACAAGCTCCTACGAGCAGTACTTC

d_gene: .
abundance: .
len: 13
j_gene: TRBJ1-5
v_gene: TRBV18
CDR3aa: CASSPSGNQPQHF
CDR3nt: TGTGCCAGCTCACCTTCGGGCAATCAGCCCCAGCATTTT

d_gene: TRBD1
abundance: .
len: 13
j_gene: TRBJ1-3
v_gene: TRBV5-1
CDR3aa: CASRRDSGNTIYF
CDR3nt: TGCGCCAGCAGGAGGGACAGTGGAAACACCATATATTTT

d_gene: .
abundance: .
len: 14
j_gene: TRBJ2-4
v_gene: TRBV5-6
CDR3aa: CASSLSAGKNIQYF
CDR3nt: TGTGCCAGCAGCTTAAGTGCAGGGAAAAACATTCAGTACTTC

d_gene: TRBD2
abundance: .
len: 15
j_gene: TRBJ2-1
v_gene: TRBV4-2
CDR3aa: CASSLWASGSSEQFF
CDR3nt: TGTGCCAGCAGCCTTTGGGCTAGCGGGTCATCTGAGCAGTTCTTC

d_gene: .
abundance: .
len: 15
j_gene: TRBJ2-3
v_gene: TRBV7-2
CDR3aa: CASSLSPGVIDTQYF
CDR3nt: TGTGCCAGCAGCTTAAGTCCGGGAGTCATAGATACGCAGTATTTT

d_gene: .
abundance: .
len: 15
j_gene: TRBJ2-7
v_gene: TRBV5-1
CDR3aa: CASSLDGQLPGEQYF
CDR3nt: TGCGCCAGCAGCTTGGACGGACAACTTCCTGGCGAGCAGTACTTC

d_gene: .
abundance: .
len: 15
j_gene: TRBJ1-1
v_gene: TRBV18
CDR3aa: CASSPGAHGNTEAFF
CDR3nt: TGTGCCAGCTCACCGGGGGCCCATGGGAACACTGAAGCTTTCTTT